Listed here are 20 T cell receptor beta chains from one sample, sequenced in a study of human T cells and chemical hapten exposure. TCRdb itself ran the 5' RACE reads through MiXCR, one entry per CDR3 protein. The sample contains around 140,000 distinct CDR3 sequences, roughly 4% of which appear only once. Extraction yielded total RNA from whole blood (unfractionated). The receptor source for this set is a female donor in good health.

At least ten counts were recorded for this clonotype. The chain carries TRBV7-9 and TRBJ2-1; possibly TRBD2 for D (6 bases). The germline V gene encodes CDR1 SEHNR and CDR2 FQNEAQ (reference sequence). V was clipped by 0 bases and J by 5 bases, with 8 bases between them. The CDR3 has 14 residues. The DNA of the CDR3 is TGTGCCAGCAGCTTAGCTGGACTAAACAATGAGCAGTTCTTC. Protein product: CASSLAGLNNEQFF.

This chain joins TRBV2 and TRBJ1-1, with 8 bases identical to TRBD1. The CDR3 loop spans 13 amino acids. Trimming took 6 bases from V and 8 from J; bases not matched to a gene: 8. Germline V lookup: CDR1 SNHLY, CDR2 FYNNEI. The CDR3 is CASSWTGRVEAFF. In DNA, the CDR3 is TGTGCCAGCAGCTGGACAGGGCGGGTGGAAGCTTTCTTT.

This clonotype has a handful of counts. The CDR3 sequence: CSARTGTGEDEQYF. CDR3 bases: TGCAGTGCTAGAACCGGGACAGGAGAAGACGAGCAGTACTTC. This chain connects TRBV20-1 to TRBJ2-7; 8 nucleotides agree with TRBD1. V was clipped by 2 bases and J by 5 bases; unmatched bases: 8. The CDR3 length is 14 residues. Germline-derived CDR1 and CDR2 are DFQATT and SNEGSKA (reference sequence).

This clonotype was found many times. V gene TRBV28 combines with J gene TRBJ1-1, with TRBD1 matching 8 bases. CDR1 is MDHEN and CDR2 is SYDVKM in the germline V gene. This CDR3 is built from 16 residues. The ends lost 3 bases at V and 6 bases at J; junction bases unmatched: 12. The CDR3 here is CASSFPQGALTSEAFF. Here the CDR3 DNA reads TGTGCCAGCAGTTTTCCGCAGGGGGCGCTTACATCTGAAGCTTTCTTT.

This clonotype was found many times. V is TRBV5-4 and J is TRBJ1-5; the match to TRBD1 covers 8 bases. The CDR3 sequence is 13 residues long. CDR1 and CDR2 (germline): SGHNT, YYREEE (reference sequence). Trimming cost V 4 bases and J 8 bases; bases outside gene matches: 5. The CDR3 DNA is TGTGCCAGCAGCGGGGGACAGGATAAGCCCCAGCATTTT. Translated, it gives CASSGGQDKPQHF.

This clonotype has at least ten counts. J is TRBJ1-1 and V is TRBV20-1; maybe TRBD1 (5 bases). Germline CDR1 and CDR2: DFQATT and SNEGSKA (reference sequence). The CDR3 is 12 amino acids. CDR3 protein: CRSGRMNTEAFF. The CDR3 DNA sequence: TGCAGGTCGGGACGGATGAACACTGAAGCTTTCTTT.

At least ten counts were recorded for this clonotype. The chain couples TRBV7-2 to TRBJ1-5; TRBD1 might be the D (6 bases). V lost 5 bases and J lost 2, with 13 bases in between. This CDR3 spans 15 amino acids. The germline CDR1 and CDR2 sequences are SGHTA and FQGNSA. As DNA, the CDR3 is TGTGCCAGCAGCAGCCACGCAGGGGGCAATCAGCCCCAGCATTTT. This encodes CASSSHAGGNQPQHF.

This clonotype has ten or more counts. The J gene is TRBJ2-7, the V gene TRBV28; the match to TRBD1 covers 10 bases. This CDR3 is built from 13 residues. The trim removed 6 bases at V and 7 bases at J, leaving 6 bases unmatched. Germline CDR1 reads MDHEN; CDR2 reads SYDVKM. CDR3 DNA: TGTGCCAGCAGAAGACAGGGGGCTCAAGAGCAGTACTTC. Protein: CASRRQGAQEQYF.

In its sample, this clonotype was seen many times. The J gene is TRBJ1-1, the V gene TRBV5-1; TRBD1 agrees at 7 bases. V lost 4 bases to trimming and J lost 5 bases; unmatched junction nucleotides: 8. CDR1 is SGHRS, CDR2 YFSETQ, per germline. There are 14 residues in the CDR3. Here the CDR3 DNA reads TGCGCCAGCAGCCAGGGACAGCGGGATACTGAAGCTTTCTTT. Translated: CASSQGQRDTEAFF.

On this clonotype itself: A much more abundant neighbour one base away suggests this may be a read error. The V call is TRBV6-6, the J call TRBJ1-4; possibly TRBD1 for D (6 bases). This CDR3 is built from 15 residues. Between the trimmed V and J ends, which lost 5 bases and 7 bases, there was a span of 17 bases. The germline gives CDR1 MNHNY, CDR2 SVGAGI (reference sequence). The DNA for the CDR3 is TGTGCCAGCAGTCAACTCAGGGGCGGTGGTGAAAAACTGTTTTTT. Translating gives CASSQLRGGGEKLFF.

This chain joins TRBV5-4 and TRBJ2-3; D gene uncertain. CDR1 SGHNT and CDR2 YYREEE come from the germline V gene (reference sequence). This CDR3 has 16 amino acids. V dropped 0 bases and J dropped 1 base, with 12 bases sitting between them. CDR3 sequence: CASSLDRKGCTDTQYF. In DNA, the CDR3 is TGTGCCAGCAGCTTGGACCGTAAAGGGTGCACAGATACGCAGTATTTT.

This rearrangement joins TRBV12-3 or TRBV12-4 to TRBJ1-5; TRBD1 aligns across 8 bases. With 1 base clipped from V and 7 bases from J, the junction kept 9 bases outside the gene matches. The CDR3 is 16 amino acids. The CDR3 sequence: CASSLGQGLCKQPQHF. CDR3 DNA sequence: TGTGCCAGCAGTTTAGGACAGGGGCTTTGTAAGCAGCCCCAGCATTTT.

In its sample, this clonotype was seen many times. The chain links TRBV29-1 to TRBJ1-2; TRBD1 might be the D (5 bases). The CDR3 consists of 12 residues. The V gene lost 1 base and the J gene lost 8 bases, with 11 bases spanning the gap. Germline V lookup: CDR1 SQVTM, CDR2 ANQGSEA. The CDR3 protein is CSVEGDGRGYTF. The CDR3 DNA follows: TGCAGCGTTGAAGGGGACGGGCGAGGCTACACCTTC.

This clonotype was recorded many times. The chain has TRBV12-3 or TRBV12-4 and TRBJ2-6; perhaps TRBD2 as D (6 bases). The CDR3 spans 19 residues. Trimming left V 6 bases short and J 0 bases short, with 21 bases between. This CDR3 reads CASSLPSAGHGSGANVLTF. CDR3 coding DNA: TGTGCCAGCAGCCTTCCATCAGCGGGTCACGGCTCTGGGGCCAACGTCCTGACTTTC.

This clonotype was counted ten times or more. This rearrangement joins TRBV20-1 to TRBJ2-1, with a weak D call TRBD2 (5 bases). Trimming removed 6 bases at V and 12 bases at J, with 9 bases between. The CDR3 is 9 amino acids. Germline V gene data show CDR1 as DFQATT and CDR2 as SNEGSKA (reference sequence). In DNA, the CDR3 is TGCAGTGCCCCACGGGGGCAGTTCTTC. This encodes CSAPRGQFF.

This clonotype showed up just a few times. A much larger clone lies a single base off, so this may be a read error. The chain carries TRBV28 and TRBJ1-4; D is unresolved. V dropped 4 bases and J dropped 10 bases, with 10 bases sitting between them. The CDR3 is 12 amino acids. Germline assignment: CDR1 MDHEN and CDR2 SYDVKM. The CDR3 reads CASSWSAAKLFF. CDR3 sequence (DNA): TGTGCCAGCAGTTGGTCAGCGGCAAAACTGTTTTTT.

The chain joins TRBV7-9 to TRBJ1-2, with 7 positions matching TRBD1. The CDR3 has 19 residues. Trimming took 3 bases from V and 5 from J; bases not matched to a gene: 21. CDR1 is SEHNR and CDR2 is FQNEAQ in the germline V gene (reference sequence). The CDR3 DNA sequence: TGTGCCAGCAGCTTCCTCGAGCCAGGGGGTAACGAGTTTGGTTATGGCTACACCTTC. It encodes CASSFLEPGGNEFGYGYTF.

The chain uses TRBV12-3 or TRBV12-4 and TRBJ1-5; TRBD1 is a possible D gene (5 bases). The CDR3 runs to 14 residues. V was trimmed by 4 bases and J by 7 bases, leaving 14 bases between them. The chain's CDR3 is CASSSRYRGQPQHF. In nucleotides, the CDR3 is TGTGCCAGCAGTTCCCGTTATAGGGGCCAGCCCCAGCATTTT.

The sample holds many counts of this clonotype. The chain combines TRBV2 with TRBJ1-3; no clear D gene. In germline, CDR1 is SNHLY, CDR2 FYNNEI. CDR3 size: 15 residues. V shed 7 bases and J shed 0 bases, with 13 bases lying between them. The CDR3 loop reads CASTEDGNSGNTIYF. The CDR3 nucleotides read TGTGCCAGCACCGAGGACGGTAACTCTGGAAACACCATATATTTT.

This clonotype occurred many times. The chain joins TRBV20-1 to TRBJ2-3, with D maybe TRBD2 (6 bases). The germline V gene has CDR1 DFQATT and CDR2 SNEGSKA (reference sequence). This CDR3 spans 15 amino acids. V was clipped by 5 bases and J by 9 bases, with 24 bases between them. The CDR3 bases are TGCAGTGCTCCGCGCTGGGAGGTTAGTTCATGGACGCAGTATTTT. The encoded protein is CSAPRWEVSSWTQYF.